One sample yielded the 11 T cell receptor beta chains listed below, sequenced in a study of OX40 agonist ivuxolimab in advanced cancers. Profiled with immunoSEQ multiplex PCR; TCRdb holds only in-frame clones, not every one. The table records more than 25,000 clones, over 75% of them present only once. Here the sequenced sample was CD4+ or CD8+ T cells sorted from blood, taken in a trial of the OX40 agonist ivuxolimab. These receptors all stem from an adult with an advanced solid tumor such as melanoma, head and neck, liver or kidney cancer.

This sequence joins TRBV4-2 and TRBJ1-1, with no clear D. This CDR3 region has 17 residues. V was cut by 0 bases and J by 3 bases, with 17 bases left in between. Per germline, CDR1 LGHNA and CDR2 YNFKEQ. DNA of the CDR3: TGTGCCAGCAGCCAAGAGCTTACCATGGGATCGGACACTGAAGCTTTCTTT. Translated: CASSQELTMGSDTEAFF.

This rearrangement joins TRBV28 to TRBJ1-5; maybe TRBD1 (6 bases). Germline-derived CDR1 and CDR2 are MDHEN and SYDVKM. The CDR3 is 13 residues long. The ends were cut back, 1 base at V and 7 bases at J, with 8 bases in the middle. The CDR3 nucleotides read TGTGCCAGCAGTTTATCGGACAGACAGCCCCAGCATTTT. Its protein product is CASSLSDRQPQHF.

J is TRBJ2-7 and V is TRBV5-1; 7 nucleotides agree with TRBD2. CDR3 length equals 14 residues. The J segment lost 3 bases and the V segment lost 0 bases, leaving 3 bases of the junction unmatched. CDR1 and CDR2 (germline): SGHRS, YFSETQ. The CDR3 nucleotides are TGCGCCAGCAGCTTGGCGGGGGGATACTACGAGCAGTACTTC. Translating gives CASSLAGGYYEQYF.

The CDR3 DNA reads as TGCGCCAGCAGCCAGCACCTCGTCCAGGGTGCGGGCGAGCAGTACTTC. The encoded protein is CASSQHLVQGAGEQYF. The V call is TRBV4-1, the J call TRBJ2-7, with D possibly being TRBD1 or TRBD2 (5 bases each). CDR1 and CDR2 from the germline V gene are MGHRA and YSYEKL. The V gene lost 3 bases and the J gene lost 6 bases, with 21 bases spanning the gap. This CDR3 spans 16 amino acids.

The chain employs TRBV7-9 and TRBJ1-4; 8 bases match TRBD1. CDR3 length equals 16 residues. V was pared by 1 base and J by 7 bases, with 8 bases of the junction left unmatched. Germline CDR1 is SEHNR and CDR2 is FQNEAQ (reference sequence). The CDR3, as DNA: TGTGCCAGCAGCTTAGAGAAGACAGGGGTGGGTGAAAAACTGTTTTTT. Translation: CASSLEKTGVGEKLFF.

The chain combines TRBV7-6 with TRBJ2-1; D is uncertain. The CDR3 is 15 amino acids. From germline, CDR1 is SGHVS and CDR2 FNYEAQ. Trimming removed 1 base from V and 4 bases from J, with 11 bases in between. The CDR3: CASSLDWLAYNEQFF. CDR3 nucleotide sequence: TGTGCCAGCAGCTTAGATTGGTTAGCTTACAATGAGCAGTTCTTC.

V and J are TRBV28 and TRBJ1-5; no reliable D call. Trimming pared 3 bases from V and 0 bases from J, leaving 3 bases between. CDR3 length equals 13 residues. In germline, CDR1 is MDHEN, CDR2 SYDVKM. The CDR3 DNA is TGTGCCAGCAGTTTCGGTAGCAATCAGCCCCAGCATTTT. Protein sequence: CASSFGSNQPQHF.

The chain joins TRBV5-1 to TRBJ2-1; 10 bases fit TRBD2. Germline V lookup: CDR1 SGHRS, CDR2 YFSETQ. CDR3 length: 14 residues. V shed 4 bases, J shed 10 bases, and the junction held 8 bases outside the gene matches. The CDR3 DNA reads as TGCGCCAGCAGCAGTAGCGGGGGGCTTAGCGAGCAGTTCTTC. The encoded protein is CASSSSGGLSEQFF. The full variable domain, with the rest looked up from reference TRBV5-1 and TRBJ2-1, is KAGVTQTPRYLIKTRGQQVTLSCSPISGHRSVSWYQQTPGQGLQFLFEYFSETQRNKGNFPGRFSGRQFSNSRSEMNVSTLELGDSALYLCASSSSGGLSEQFFGPGTRLTVL.

The V and J genes are TRBV7-9 and TRBJ2-1; 9 bases map to TRBD1. The CDR3 spans 17 residues. The germline gives CDR1 SEHNR, CDR2 FQNEAQ (reference sequence). V shed 5 bases and J 0 bases; nucleotides not matched to a gene: 8. CDR3 nucleotides: TGTGCCAGCAGCCAAGAAGGGACAGGGAGCTCCTACAATGAGCAGTTCTTC. Protein: CASSQEGTGSSYNEQFF.

The chain is built from TRBV7-8 and TRBJ1-1; D gene unclear. The germline CDR1 and CDR2 sequences are SGHVS and FQNEAQ. With 5 bases removed from V and 1 base from J, the gap between germline ends came to 14 bases. The CDR3 is made up of 15 amino acids. For the CDR3, the DNA is TGTGCCAGCAGCCCCCCGAGGATGACGAACACTGAAGCTTTCTTT. Its protein is CASSPPRMTNTEAFF.

V usage is TRBV29-1 and J usage is TRBJ2-1, with 8 bases lining up with TRBD2. Per the germline V gene, CDR1 is SQVTM and CDR2 is ANQGSEA. The CDR3 totals 13 residues. V shed 4 bases, J shed 3 bases, and the junction held 2 bases outside the gene matches. CDR3 DNA sequence: TGCAGCGTTGGTAGCGGGAACTACAATGAGCAGTTCTTC. This translates into CSVGSGNYNEQFF.